This T cell receptor beta chain is drawn from a study of tumor-infiltrating lymphocytes in localized non-small cell lung cancer. Overall study: Several tumor histologies, both smoking statuses, and some post-neoadjuvant chemotherapy samples were included. Study-wide points: Technical variation could not be separated from intratumor heterogeneity here. Tumors had more T cell infiltration than uninvolved lung, per TCRbeta sequencing and CD3 counts.

Produced via immunoSEQ multiplex PCR; TCRdb's table is partial and in-frame only. The sample holds around 10,000 clones, approximately 64% seen once. The V gene's germline CDR1 is SGHNT and CDR2 YYREEE (reference sequence). V trimming: 7 bases; J trimming: 2 bases; junction bases outside the gene matches: 7. CDR3 size: 16 residues. As for this clone: Its antigen is still unknown.

The sequence came from a human donor with non-small cell lung cancer. The J gene is TRBJ2-5, the V gene TRBV5-4; 14 bases are a match to TRBD2. The sequenced sample was lung tumor tissue. The CDR3 DNA reads as TGTGCCAGCGGAGAAGGGACTAGCGGGAGTCAAGAGACCCAGTACTTC. Its translation is CASGEGTSGSQETQYF.